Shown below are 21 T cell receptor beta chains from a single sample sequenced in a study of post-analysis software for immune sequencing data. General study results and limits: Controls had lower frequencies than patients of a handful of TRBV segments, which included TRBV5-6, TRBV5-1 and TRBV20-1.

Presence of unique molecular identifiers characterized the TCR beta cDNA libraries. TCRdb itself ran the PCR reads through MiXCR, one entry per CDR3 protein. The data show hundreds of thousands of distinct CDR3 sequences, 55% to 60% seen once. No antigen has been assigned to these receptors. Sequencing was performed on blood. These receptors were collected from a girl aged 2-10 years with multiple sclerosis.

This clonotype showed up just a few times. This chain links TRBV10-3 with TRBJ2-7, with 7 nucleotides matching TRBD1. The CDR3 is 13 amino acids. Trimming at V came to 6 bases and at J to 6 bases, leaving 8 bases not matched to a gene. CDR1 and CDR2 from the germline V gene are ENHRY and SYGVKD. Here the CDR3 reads CAISGQELGEQYF. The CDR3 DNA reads TGTGCCATCAGCGGACAGGAACTAGGCGAGCAGTACTTC.

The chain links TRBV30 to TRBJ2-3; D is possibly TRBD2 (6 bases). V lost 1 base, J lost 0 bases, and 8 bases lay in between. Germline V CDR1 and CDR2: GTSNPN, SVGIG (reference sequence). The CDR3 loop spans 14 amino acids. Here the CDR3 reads CAWSGLASTDTQYF. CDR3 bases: TGTGCCTGGAGTGGGCTAGCGAGCACAGATACGCAGTATTTT.

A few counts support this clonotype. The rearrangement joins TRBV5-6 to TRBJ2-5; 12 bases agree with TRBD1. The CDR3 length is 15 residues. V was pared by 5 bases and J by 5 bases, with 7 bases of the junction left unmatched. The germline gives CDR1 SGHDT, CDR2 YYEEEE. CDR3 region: CASSRTGQGAETQYF. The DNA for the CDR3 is TGTGCCAGCAGTCGTACGGGACAGGGGGCGGAGACCCAGTACTTC.

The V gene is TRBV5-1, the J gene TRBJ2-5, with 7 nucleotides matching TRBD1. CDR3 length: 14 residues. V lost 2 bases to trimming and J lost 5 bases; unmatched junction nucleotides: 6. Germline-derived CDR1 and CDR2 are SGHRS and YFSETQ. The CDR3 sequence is CASSFEGGGETQYF. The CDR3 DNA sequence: TGCGCCAGCAGCTTCGAAGGGGGCGGCGAGACCCAGTACTTC.

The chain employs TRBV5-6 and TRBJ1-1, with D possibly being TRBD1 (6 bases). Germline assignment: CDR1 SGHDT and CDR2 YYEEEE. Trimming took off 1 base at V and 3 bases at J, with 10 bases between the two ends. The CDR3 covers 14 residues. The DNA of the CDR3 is TGTGCCAGCAGCTTGACAGGGTGGGACACTGAAGCTTTCTTT. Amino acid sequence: CASSLTGWDTEAFF. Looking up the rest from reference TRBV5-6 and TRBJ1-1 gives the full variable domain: DAGVTQSPTHLIKTRGQQVTLRCSPKSGHDTVSWYQQALGQGPQFIFQYYEEEERQRGNFPDRFSGHQFPNYSSELNVNALLLGDSALYLCASSLTGWDTEAFFGQGTRLTVV.

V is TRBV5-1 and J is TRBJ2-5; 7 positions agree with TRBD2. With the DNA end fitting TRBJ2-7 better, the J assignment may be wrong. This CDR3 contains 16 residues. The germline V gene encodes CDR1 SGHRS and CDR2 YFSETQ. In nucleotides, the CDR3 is TGCGCCAGCAGCTGGTCGGGGGGAGAGACCCTTGACGAGCAGTACTTC. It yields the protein CASSWSGGETLDEQYF.

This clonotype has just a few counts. The CDR3 protein is CASSYSQGRYTF. CDR3 DNA sequence: TGTGCCAGCAGTTACTCCCAGGGACGCTACACCTTC. This sequence joins TRBV6-2 or TRBV6-3 and TRBJ1-2; possibly TRBD1 for D (5 bases). The CDR3 covers 12 residues. The germline gives CDR1 MNHEY, CDR2 SVGEGT. With 0 bases removed from V and 9 bases from J, the gap between germline ends came to 8 bases.

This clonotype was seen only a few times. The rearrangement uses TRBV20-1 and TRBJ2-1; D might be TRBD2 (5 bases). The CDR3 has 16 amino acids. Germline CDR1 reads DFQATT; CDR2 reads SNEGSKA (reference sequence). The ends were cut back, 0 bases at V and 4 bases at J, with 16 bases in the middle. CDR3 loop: CSARDRRLGGYNEQFF. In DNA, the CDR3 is TGCAGTGCTAGAGATCGACGTCTAGGAGGATACAATGAGCAGTTCTTC.

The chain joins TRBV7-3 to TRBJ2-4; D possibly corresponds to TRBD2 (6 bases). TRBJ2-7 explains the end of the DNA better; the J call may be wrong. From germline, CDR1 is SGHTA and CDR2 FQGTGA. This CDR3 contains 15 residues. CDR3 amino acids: CASSPEDYPFYEQYF. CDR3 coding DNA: TGTGCCAGCAGCCCAGAGGACTACCCATTCTACGAGCAGTACTTC.

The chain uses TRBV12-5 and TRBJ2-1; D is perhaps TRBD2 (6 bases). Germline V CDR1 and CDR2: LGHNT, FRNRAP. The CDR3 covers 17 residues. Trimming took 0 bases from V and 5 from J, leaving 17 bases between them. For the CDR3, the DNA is TGTGCTAGTGGTTTGGTACCAAGGGCTAGCGCGAACAATGAGCAGTTCTTC. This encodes CASGLVPRASANNEQFF. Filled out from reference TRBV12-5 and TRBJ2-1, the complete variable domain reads DARVTQTPRHKVTEMGQEVTMRCQPILGHNTVFWYRQTMMQGLELLAYFRNRAPLDDSGMPKDRFSAEMPDATLATLKIQPSEPRDSAVYFCASGLVPRASANNEQFFGPGTRLTVL.

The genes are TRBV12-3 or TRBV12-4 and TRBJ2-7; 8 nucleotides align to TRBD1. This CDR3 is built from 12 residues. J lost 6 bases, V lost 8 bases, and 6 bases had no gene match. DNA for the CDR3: TGTGCCAGCCAAGGGACAGGACGCGAGCAGTACTTC. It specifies CASQGTGREQYF.

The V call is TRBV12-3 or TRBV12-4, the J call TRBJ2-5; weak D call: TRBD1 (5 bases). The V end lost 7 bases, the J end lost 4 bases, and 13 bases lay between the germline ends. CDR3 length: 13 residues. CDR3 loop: CASTLGGAETQYF. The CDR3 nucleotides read TGTGCCAGCACCCTCGGTGGGGCAGAGACCCAGTACTTC.

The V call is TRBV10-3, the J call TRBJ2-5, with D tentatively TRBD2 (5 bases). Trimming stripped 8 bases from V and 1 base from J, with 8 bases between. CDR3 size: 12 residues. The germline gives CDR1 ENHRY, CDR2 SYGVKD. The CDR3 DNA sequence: TGTGCCATCGGAGGATTCCAAGAGACCCAGTACTTC. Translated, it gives CAIGGFQETQYF.

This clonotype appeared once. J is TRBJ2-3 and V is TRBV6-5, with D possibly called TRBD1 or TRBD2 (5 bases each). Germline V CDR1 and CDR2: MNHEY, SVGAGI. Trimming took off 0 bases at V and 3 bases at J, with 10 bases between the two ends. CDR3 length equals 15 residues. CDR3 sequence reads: CASSYSGVRTDTQYF. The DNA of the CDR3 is TGTGCCAGCAGTTACTCGGGGGTCCGGACAGATACGCAGTATTTT.

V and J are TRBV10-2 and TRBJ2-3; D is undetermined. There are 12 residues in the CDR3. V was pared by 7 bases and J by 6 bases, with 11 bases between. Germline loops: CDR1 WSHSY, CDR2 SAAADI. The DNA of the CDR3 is TGCGCCAGCAATCCCGGCCCCGATACGCAGTATTTT. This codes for CASNPGPDTQYF.

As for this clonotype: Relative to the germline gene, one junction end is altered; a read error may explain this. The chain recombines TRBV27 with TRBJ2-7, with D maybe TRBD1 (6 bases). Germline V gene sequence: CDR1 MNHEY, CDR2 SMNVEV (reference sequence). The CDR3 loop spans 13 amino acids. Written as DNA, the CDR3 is TGTGCCAGCAGTTTCAGGGGTACCTACAAGCAGTACTTC. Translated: CASSFRGTYKQYF.

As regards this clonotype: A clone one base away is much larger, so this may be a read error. The CDR3 region is CASRDNSGANVLTF. DNA of the CDR3: TGCGCCAGCAGGGACAACTCTGGGGCCAACGTCCTGACTTTC. J is TRBJ2-6 and V is TRBV5-1, with D maybe TRBD1 (5 bases). With 5 bases removed from V and 0 bases from J, the gap between germline ends came to 6 bases. The CDR3 has 14 residues. Germline V lookup: CDR1 SGHRS, CDR2 YFSETQ.

CDR3 sequence (DNA): TGTGCCAGCAGCCCCGTTTTGAGACTAGCGGGGGGGCGAAGCACAGATACGCAGTATTTT. It specifies CASSPVLRLAGGRSTDTQYF. This sequence joins TRBV7-6 and TRBJ2-3; 14 bases are a match to TRBD2. This CDR3 has 20 residues. Trimming took 5 bases from V and 0 from J; bases not matched to a gene: 13. Germline CDR1 is SGHVS and CDR2 is FNYEAQ.

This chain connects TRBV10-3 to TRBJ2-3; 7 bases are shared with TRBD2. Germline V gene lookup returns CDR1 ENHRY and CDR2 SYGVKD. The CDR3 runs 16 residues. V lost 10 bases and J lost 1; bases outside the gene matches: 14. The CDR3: CATGDREVRGTDTQYF. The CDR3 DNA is TGTGCCACCGGGGACCGGGAGGTTCGGGGCACAGATACGCAGTATTTT.

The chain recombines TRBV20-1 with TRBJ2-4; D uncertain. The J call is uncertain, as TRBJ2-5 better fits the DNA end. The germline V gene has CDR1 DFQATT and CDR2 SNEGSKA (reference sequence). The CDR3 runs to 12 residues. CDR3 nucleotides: TGCAGTGCCAGGCGGTTCCAAGAGACCCAGTACTTC. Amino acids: CSARRFQETQYF.

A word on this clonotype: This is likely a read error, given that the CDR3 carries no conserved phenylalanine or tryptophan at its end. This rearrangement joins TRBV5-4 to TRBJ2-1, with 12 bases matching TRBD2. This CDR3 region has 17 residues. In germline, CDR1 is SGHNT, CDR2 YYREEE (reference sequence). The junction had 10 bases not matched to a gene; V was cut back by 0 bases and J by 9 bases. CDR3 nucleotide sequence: TGTGCCAGCAGCTTGGAACTAGCGGGGGGAAGGGGGGTTGAGCAGTTCTTA. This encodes CASSLELAGGRGVEQFL.